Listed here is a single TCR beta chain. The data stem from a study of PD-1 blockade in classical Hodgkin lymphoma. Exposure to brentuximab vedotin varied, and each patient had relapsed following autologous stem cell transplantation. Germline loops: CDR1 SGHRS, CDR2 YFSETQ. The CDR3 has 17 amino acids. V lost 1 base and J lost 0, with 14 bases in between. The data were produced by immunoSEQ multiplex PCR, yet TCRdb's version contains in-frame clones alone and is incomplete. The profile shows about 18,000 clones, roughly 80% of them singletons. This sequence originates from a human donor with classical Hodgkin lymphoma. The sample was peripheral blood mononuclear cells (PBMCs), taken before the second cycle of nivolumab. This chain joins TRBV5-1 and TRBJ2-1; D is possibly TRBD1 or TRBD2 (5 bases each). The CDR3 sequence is CASSLTAKGSSYNEQFF. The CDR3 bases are TGCGCCAGCAGCTTGACGGCTAAGGGGAGCTCCTACAATGAGCAGTTCTTC.